This T cell receptor beta chain emerged from a study of somatic mutations in cytotoxic T cells in rheumatoid arthritis. Study information: Patients gave 30 ml EDTA peripheral blood immediately after diagnosis, prior to starting treatment.

In regard to this clone: The antigen is undetermined.

Findings and caveats of the study: Which antigens the expanded CD8+ clones targeted was unknown. Patients with a largest CD8+ clone exceeding 20% of CD8+ cells numbered about an eighth of the roughly 60.

In the original workflow: Published virus-specific TCRB sequences were rarely matched by patient CD8+ clones larger than 1%. Using immunoSEQ multiplex PCR, the repertoire was profiled, and TCRdb retains in-frame clones only, with some absent. The V and J calls and clone size were taken over from that table, and D and trimming were inferred from the DNA. The sample consists of about 16,000 clones, around 80% of them appearing once. The germline V gene encodes CDR1 LNHDA and CDR2 SQIVND (reference sequence). The CDR3 length is 12 residues. Trimming left V 1 base short and J 5 bases short, with 3 bases between.

The source of this sequence is an adult with rheumatoid arthritis. The rearrangement links TRBV19 to TRBJ1-5, with D hard to call. Sequenced: CD8+ T cells sorted from blood. The CDR3 loop is CASSIADQPQHF. The CDR3 nucleotides are TGTGCCAGTAGTATAGCGGATCAGCCCCAGCATTTT.